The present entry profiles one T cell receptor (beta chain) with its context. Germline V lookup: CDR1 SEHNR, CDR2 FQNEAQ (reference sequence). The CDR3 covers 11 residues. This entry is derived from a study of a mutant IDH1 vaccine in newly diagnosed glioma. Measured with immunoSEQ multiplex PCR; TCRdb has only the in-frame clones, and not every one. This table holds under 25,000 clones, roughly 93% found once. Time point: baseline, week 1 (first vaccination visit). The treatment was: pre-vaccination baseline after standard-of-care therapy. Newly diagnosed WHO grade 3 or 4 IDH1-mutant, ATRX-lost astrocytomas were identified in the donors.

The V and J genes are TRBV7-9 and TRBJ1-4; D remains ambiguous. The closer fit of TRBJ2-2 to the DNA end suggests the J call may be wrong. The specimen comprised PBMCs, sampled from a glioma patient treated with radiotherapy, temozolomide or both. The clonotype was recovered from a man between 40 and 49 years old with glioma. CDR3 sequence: CASSQLRELFF. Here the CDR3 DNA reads TGTGCCAGCAGCCAGTTGAGGGAGCTGTTTTTT.